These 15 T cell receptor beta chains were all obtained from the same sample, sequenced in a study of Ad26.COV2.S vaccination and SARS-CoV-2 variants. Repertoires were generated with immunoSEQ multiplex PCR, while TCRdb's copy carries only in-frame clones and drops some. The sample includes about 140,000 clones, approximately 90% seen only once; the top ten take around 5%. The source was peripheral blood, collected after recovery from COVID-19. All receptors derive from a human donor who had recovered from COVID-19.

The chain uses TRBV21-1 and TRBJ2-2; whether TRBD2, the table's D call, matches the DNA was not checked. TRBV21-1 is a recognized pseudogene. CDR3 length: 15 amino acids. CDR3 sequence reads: CASSRGTPNTGELFF. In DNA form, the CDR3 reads TGTGCCAGCAGCCGCGGGACGCCGAACACCGGGGAGCTGTTTTTT.

The CDR3 coding sequence is TGTGCCTGGAGCTTGAGGGACAGGGGGCTCTATGAGCAGTACTTC. Translated, it gives CAWSLRDRGLYEQYF. This sequence joins TRBV30 and TRBJ2-7; TRBD1 matches 12 bases. From germline, CDR1 is GTSNPN and CDR2 SVGIG (reference sequence). The CDR3 consists of 15 residues. V was pared by 3 bases and J by 7 bases, with 10 bases of the junction left unmatched. Together with reference TRBV30 and TRBJ2-7, the CDR3 gives the full variable domain: SQTIHQWPATLVQPVGSPLSLECTVEGTSNPNLYWYRQAAGRGLQLLFYSVGIGQISSEVPQNLSASRPQDRQFILSSKKLLLSDSGFYLCAWSLRDRGLYEQYFGPGTRLTVT.

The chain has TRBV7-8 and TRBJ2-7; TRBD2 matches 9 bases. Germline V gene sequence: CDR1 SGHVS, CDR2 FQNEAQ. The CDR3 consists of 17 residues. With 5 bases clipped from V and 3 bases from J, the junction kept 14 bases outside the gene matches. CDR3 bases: TGTGCCAGCAGCCTCATAGCGGGGGTCCGGCCCTACTACGAGCAGTACTTC. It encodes CASSLIAGVRPYYEQYF. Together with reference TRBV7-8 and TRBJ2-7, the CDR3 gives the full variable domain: GAGVSQSPRYKVAKRGQDVALRCDPISGHVSLFWYQQALGQGPEFLTYFQNEAQLDKSGLPSDRFFAERPEGSVSTLKIQRTQQEDSAVYLCASSLIAGVRPYYEQYFGPGTRLTVT.

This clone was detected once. The DNA of the CDR3 is TGTGCCAGTAGTCATCGGGGACAGGGCAACAATGAGCAGTTCTTC. This encodes CASSHRGQGNNEQFF. V is TRBV19 and J is TRBJ2-1; 9 bases are shared with TRBD1. This CDR3 is built from 15 residues. Germline V gene sequence: CDR1 LNHDA, CDR2 SQIVND (reference sequence). The J segment lost 5 bases and the V segment lost 5 bases, leaving 7 bases of the junction unmatched.

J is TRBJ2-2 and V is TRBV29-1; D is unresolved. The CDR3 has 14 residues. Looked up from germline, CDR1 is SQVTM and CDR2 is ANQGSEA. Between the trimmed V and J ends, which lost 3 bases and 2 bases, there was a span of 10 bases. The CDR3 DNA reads TGCAGCGTTGACAGACCCCCTAACACCGGGGAGCTGTTTTTT. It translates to CSVDRPPNTGELFF.

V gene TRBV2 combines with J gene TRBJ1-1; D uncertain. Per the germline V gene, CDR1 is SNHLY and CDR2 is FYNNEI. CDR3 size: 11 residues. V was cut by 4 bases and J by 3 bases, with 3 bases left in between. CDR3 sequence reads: CASSGHTEAFF. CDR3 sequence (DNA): TGTGCCAGCAGTGGTCACACTGAAGCTTTCTTT.

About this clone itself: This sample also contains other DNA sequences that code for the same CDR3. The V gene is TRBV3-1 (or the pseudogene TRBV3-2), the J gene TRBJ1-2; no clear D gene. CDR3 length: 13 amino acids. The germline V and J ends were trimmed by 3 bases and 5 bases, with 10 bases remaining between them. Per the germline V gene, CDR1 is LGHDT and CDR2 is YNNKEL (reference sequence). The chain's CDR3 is CASSQGSAYGYTF. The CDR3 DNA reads TGTGCCAGCAGCCAGGGTTCAGCATATGGCTACACCTTC.

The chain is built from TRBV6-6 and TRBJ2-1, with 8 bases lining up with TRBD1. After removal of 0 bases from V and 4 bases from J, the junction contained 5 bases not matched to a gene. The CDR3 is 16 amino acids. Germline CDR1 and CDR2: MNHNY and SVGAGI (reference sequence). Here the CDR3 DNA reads TGTGCCAGCAGTTACTCGACAGGGGAAAAATACAATGAGCAGTTCTTC. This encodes CASSYSTGEKYNEQFF.

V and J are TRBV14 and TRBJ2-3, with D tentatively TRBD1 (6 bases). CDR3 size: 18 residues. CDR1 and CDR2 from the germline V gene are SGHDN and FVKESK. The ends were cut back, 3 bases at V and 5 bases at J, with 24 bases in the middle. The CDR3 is CASSQIPTGLSFGDTQYF. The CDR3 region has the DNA TGTGCCAGCAGCCAGATACCTACAGGGCTGTCTTTTGGAGATACGCAGTATTTT.

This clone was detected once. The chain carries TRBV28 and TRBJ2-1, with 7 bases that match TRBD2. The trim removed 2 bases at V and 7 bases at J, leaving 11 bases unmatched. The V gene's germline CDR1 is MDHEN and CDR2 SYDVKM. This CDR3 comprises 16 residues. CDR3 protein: CASSLLAAGRRNEQFF. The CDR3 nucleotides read TGTGCCAGCAGTTTACTAGCGGCAGGAAGACGTAATGAGCAGTTCTTC.

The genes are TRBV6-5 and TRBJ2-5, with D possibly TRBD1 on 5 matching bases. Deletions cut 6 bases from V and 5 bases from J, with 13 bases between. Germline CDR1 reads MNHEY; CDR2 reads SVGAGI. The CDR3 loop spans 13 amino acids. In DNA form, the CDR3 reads TGTGCCAGCAGCCTTGGGGCATCGGAGACCCAGTACTTC. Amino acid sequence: CASSLGASETQYF.

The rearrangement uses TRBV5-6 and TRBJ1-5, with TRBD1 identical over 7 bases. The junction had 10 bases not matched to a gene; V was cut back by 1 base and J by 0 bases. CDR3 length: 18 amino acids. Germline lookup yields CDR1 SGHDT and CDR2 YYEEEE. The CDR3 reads CASSLYRGRYYSNQPQHF. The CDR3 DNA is TGTGCCAGCAGCTTGTACAGGGGCCGATACTATAGCAATCAGCCCCAGCATTTT.

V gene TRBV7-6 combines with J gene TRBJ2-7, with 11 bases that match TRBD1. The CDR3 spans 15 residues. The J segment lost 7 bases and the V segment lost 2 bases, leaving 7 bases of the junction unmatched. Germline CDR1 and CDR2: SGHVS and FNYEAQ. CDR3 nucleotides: TGTGCCAGCAGCTTAAATTCCGGGACAGGGGGTGAGCAGTACTTC. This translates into CASSLNSGTGGEQYF.

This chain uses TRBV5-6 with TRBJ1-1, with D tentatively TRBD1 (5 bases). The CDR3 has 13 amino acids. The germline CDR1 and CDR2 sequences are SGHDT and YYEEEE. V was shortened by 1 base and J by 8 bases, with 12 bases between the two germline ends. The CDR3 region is CASSLIGGHEAFF. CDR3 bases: TGTGCCAGCAGCTTGATCGGAGGACACGAAGCTTTCTTT.

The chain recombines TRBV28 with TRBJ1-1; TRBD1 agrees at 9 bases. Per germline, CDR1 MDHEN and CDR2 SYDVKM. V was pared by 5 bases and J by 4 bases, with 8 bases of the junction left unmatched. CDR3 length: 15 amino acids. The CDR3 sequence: CASSAAGQGFTEAFF. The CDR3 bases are TGTGCCAGCAGTGCCGCAGGACAGGGGTTCACTGAAGCTTTCTTT.